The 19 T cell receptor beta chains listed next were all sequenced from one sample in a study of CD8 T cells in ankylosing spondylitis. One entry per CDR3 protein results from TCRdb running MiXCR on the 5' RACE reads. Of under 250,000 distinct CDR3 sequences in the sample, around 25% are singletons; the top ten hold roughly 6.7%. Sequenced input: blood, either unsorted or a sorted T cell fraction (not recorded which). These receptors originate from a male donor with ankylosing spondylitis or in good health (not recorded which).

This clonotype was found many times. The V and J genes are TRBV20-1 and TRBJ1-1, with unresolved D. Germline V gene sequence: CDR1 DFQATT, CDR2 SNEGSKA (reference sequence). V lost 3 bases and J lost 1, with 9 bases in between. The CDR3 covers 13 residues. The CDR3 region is CSASHHRNTEAFF. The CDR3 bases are TGCAGTGCTAGTCACCACAGGAACACTGAAGCTTTCTTT.

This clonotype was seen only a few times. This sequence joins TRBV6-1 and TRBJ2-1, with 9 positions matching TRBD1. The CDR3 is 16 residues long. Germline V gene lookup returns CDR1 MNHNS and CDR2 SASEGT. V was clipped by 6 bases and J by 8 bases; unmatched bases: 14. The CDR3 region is CASRDTGGGRQHEQFF. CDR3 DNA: TGTGCCAGCAGGGATACAGGGGGCGGACGACAACATGAGCAGTTCTTC.

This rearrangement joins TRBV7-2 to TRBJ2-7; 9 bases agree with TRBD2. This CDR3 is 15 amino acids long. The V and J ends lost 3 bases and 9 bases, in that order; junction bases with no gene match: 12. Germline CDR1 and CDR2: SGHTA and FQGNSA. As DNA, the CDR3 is TGTGCCAGCAGCTTGGGAGGCGCGGGAGGGCCGAGGCAGTACTTC. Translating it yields CASSLGGAGGPRQYF.

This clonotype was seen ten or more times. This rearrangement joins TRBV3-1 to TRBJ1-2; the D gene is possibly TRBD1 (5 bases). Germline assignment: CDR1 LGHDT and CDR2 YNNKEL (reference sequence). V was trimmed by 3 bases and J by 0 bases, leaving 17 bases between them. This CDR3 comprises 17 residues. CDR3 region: CASSHSGPTLSNYGYTF. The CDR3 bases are TGTGCCAGCAGCCATTCGGGGCCGACCCTCTCTAACTATGGCTACACCTTC. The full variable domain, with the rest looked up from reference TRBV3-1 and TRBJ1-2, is DTAVSQTPKYLVTQMGNDKSIKCEQNLGHDTMYWYKQDSKKFLKIMFSYNNKELIINETVPNRFSPKSPDKAHLNLHINSLELGDSAVYFCASSHSGPTLSNYGYTFGSGTRLTVV.

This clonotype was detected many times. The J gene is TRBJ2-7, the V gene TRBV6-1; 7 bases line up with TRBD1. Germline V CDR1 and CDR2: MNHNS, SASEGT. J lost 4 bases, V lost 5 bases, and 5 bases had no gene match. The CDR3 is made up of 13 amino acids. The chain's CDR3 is CASSRQGTYEQYF. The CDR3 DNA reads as TGTGCCAGCAGTAGACAGGGTACTTACGAGCAGTACTTC.

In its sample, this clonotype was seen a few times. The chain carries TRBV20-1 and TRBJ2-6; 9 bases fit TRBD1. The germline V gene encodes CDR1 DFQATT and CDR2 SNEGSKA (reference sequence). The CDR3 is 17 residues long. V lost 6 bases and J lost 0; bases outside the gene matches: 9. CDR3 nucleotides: TGCAGTGCGACAACGGGACAGGGACCCTCTGGGGCCAACGTCCTGACTTTC. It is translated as CSATTGQGPSGANVLTF.

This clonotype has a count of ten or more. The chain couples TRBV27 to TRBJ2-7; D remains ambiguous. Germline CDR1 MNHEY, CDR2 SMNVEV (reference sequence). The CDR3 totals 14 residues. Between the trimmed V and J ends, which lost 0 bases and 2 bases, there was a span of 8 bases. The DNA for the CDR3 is TGTGCCAGCAGTTTATCTCGTCTGACCTACGAGCAGTACTTC. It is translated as CASSLSRLTYEQYF.

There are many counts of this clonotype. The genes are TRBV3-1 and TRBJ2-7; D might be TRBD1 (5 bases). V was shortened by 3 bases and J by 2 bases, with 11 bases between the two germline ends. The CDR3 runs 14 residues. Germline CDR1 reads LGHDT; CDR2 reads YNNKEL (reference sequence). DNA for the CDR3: TGTGCCAGCAGCCACGACAGAATGACCTACGAGCAGTACTTC. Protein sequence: CASSHDRMTYEQYF.

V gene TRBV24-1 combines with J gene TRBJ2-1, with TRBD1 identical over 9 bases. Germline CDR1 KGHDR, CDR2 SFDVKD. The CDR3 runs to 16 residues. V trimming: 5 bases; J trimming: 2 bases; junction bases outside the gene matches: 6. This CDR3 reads CATSASGTGTYNEQFF. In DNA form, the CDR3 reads TGTGCCACCAGTGCTTCCGGGACAGGGACCTACAATGAGCAGTTCTTC.

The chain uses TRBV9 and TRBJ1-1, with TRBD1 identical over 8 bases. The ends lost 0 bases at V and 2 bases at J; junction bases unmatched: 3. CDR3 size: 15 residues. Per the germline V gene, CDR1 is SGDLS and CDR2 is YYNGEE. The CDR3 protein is CASSVVAGGNTEAFF. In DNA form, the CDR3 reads TGTGCCAGCAGCGTAGTTGCAGGGGGCAACACTGAAGCTTTCTTT.

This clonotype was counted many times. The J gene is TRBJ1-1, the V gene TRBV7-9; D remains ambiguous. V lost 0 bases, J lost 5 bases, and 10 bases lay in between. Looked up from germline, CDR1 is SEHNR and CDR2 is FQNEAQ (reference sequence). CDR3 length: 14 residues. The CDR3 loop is CASSLAGGRTEAFF. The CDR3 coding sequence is TGTGCCAGCAGCTTAGCGGGAGGGAGGACTGAAGCTTTCTTT.

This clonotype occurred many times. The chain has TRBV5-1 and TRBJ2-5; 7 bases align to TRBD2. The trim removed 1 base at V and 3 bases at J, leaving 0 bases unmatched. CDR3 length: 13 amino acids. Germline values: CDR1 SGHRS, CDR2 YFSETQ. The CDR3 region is CASSLLAEETQYF. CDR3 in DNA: TGCGCCAGCAGCTTGCTAGCGGAAGAGACCCAGTACTTC.

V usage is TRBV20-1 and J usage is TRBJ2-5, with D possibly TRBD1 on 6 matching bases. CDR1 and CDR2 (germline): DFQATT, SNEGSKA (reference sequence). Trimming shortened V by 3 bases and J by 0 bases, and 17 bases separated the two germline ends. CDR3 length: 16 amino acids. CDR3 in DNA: TGCAGTGCTAGCCACCCGGGACAAATGTACCAAGAGACCCAGTACTTC. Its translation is CSASHPGQMYQETQYF.

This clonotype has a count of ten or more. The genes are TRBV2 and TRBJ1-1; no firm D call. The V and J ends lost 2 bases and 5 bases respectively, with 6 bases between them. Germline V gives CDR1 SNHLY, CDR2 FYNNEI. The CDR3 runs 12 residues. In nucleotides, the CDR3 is TGTGCCAGCAGTGAAAGTGGGACTGAAGCTTTCTTT. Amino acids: CASSESGTEAFF.

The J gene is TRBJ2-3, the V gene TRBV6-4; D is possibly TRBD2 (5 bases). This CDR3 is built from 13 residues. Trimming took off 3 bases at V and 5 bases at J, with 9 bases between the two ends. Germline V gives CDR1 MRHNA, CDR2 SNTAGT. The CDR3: CASSEEAGDTQYF. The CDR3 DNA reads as TGTGCCAGCAGTGAGGAGGCTGGAGATACGCAGTATTTT.

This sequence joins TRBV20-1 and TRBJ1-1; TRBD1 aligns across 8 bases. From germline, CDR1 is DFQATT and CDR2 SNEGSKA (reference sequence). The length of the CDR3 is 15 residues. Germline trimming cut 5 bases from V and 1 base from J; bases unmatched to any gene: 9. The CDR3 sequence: CSALPGGPGNTEAFF. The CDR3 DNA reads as TGCAGTGCTTTACCAGGGGGCCCCGGGAACACTGAAGCTTTCTTT.

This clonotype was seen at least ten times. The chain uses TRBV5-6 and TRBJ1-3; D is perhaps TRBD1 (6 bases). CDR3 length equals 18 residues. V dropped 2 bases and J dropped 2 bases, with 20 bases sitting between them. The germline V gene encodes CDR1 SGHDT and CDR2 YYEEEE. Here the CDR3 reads CASSFRQELSWAGNTIYF. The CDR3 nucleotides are TGTGCCAGCAGCTTCAGACAGGAACTCAGTTGGGCTGGAAACACCATATATTTT.

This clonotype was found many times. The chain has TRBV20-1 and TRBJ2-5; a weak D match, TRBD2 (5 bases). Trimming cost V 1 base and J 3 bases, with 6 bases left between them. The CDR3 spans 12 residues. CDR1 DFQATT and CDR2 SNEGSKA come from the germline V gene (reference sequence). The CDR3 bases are TGCAGTGCTAGAGTACTAGAAGAGACCCAGTACTTC. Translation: CSARVLEETQYF.

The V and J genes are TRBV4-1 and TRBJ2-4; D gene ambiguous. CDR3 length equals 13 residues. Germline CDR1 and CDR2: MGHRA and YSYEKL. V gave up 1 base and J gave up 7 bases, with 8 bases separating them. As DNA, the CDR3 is TGCGCCAGCAGCCAAGTAGGCCTCAACATTCAGTACTTC. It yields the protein CASSQVGLNIQYF.